This entry lists 8 T cell receptor beta chains sequenced from one sample in a study of blood T cell repertoires in COVID-19. The method was immunoSEQ multiplex PCR; TCRdb's version includes in-frame clones alone and lacks a portion of them. Of some 310,000 clones detected, roughly 90% appear once; the ten largest clones hold 2.9%. Sequenced material: peripheral blood. The source of these receptors is a woman aged 25 to 45 with COVID-19, enrolled during active disease.

This CDR3 is CASSQGPGLAGYEQYF. DNA for the CDR3: TGTGCCAGCAGCCAAGGTCCGGGACTAGCGGGCTACGAGCAGTACTTC. The rearrangement links TRBV3-1 (or the pseudogene TRBV3-2) to TRBJ2-7; 12 nucleotides align to TRBD2. This CDR3 has 16 residues. CDR1 and CDR2 from the germline V gene are LGHDT and YNNKEL (reference sequence). V dropped 1 base and J dropped 3; count of bases not matched to a gene: 4.

This clone was detected a few times. In nucleotides, the CDR3 is TGTGCCAGCAGACCACAGGGGCCAGATACGCAGTATTTT. Encoded protein: CASRPQGPDTQYF. The chain uses TRBV6-5 and TRBJ2-3; 7 bases are shared with TRBD1. Looked up from germline, CDR1 is MNHEY and CDR2 is SVGAGI. The CDR3 covers 13 residues. The junction had 4 bases not matched to a gene; V was cut back by 6 bases and J by 4 bases.

The chain is built from TRBV7-8 and TRBJ1-5, with TRBD1 identical over 7 bases. The V and J ends lost 6 bases and 4 bases, in that order; junction bases with no gene match: 9. The V gene's germline CDR1 is SGHVS and CDR2 FQNEAQ. This CDR3 spans 15 amino acids. CDR3 loop: CASSPFDRENQPQHF. CDR3 in DNA: TGTGCCAGCAGTCCTTTCGACAGGGAAAATCAGCCCCAGCATTTT.

The CDR3 DNA reads as TGCGCCAGCAGCCAAGCGACTGCTGCTGAAGCTTTCTTT. It encodes CASSQATAAEAFF. The chain employs TRBV4-1 and TRBJ1-1; D not certain. The CDR3 is 13 amino acids. V was clipped by 1 base and J by 6 bases, with 9 bases between them. Germline CDR1 is MGHRA and CDR2 is YSYEKL.

The chain carries TRBV19 and TRBJ1-1, with 7 bases fitting TRBD1. Germline V gene data show CDR1 as LNHDA and CDR2 as SQIVND (reference sequence). J lost 3 bases, V lost 7 bases, and 5 bases had no gene match. CDR3 length: 13 residues. The CDR3 loop reads CASKGQFDTEAFF. CDR3 DNA: TGTGCCAGTAAGGGACAGTTCGACACTGAAGCTTTCTTT.

V gene TRBV5-6 combines with J gene TRBJ2-5, with 8 bases lining up with TRBD2. Germline V gives CDR1 SGHDT, CDR2 YYEEEE. The CDR3 consists of 19 residues. Trimming cost V 0 bases and J 5 bases; bases outside gene matches: 18. This CDR3 reads CASSLAYGAGDTLGETQYF. CDR3 coding DNA: TGTGCCAGCAGCTTGGCCTATGGAGCGGGAGATACTTTGGGGGAGACCCAGTACTTC.

This chain uses TRBV10-1 with TRBJ2-1, with a tentative D call TRBD1 (6 bases). Germline CDR1 and CDR2: WNHNN and SYGVQD (reference sequence). The CDR3 consists of 16 residues. With 0 bases removed from V and 9 bases from J, the gap between germline ends came to 18 bases. CDR3 sequence (DNA): TGCGCCAGCAGTGAGTCACCGGGCAGGGGTAGGGGTGAGCAGTTCTTC. It translates to CASSESPGRGRGEQFF.

The gene calls are TRBV4-1 and TRBJ2-3; 9 positions agree with TRBD2. The CDR3 is made up of 18 amino acids. Germline loops: CDR1 MGHRA, CDR2 YSYEKL. Trimming took 0 bases from V and 0 from J; bases not matched to a gene: 7. CDR3 nucleotides: TGCGCCAGCAGCCAAGATGAGACTAGCGGCCTCAGCACAGATACGCAGTATTTT. This codes for CASSQDETSGLSTDTQYF.